What follows are 28 T cell receptor beta chains derived from one specimen sequenced in a study of blood T cell repertoires in COVID-19. The table came from immunoSEQ multiplex PCR; TCRdb's copy has only in-frame clones and leaves some out. The top ten hold roughly 8.6% of the sample, which has about 160,000 clones, roughly 84% seen once. The material sequenced was PBMCs or T cells enriched from blood (not recorded which). The source of these receptors is a woman aged 45-60 years who had recovered from COVID-19.

The chain links TRBV2 to TRBJ1-1; unclear D gene. CDR1 and CDR2 (germline): SNHLY, FYNNEI. Between the trimmed V and J ends, which lost 8 bases and 7 bases, there was a span of 11 bases. The CDR3 runs 11 residues. CDR3 bases: TGTGCCAGCGGGCCATACCTTGAAGCTTTCTTT. Its translation: CASGPYLEAFF. The whole variable domain, filled in from reference TRBV2 and TRBJ1-1, reads EPEVTQTPSHQVTQMGQEVILRCVPISNHLYFYWYRQILGQKVEFLVSFYNNEISEKSEIFDDQFSVERPDGSNFTLKIRSTKLEDSAMYFCASGPYLEAFFGQGTRLTVV.

The V gene is TRBV29-1, the J gene TRBJ2-1, with a tentative D call TRBD2 (6 bases). V lost 7 bases to trimming and J lost 0 bases, with 16 bases between them. The CDR3 covers 15 residues. Germline CDR1 SQVTM, CDR2 ANQGSEA. CDR3 in DNA: TGCAGCGCCCAACGGGACTGGAGCTCCTACAATGAGCAGTTCTTC. This encodes CSAQRDWSSYNEQFF.

This chain connects TRBV28 to TRBJ2-3, with 9 bases matching TRBD2. J lost 0 bases, V lost 3 bases, and 10 bases had no gene match. Germline V gene lookup returns CDR1 MDHEN and CDR2 SYDVKM. This CDR3 has 18 amino acids. The CDR3 bases are TGTGCCAGCAGTTTTTACCCCCGGACTAGCGAGAGCACAGATACGCAGTATTTT. It is translated as CASSFYPRTSESTDTQYF.

The V gene is TRBV4-2, the J gene TRBJ1-3; D unresolved. Deletions cut 0 bases from V and 0 bases from J, with 15 bases between. Germline V gives CDR1 LGHNA, CDR2 YNFKEQ. The CDR3 totals 18 residues. In DNA form, the CDR3 reads TGTGCCAGCAGCCAAGATCCCCCTGAGCGGGTCTCTGGAAACACCATATATTTT. Translating gives CASSQDPPERVSGNTIYF.

The chain is built from TRBV5-5 and TRBJ2-7; D might be TRBD2 (6 bases). Germline lookup yields CDR1 SGHKS and CDR2 YYEKEE (reference sequence). This CDR3 is built from 18 residues. The V end was cut by 0 bases, the J end by 7 bases, with 26 bases between. This chain's CDR3 is CASSLAARFSGGTGEQYF. CDR3 sequence (DNA): TGTGCCAGCAGCTTGGCCGCTAGGTTTAGCGGTGGCACCGGGGAGCAGTACTTC. Full variable domain (remainder filled in from reference TRBV5-5 and TRBJ2-7): DAGVTQSPTHLIKTRGQQVTLRCSPISGHKSVSWYQQVLGQGPQFIFQYYEKEERGRGNFPDRFSARQFPNYSSELNVNALLLGDSALYLCASSLAARFSGGTGEQYFGPGTRLTVT.

CDR3 in DNA: TGTGCCAGCAGCTTAGATGGACAGGGCCATCAGCCCCAGCATTTT. Amino acids: CASSLDGQGHQPQHF. This chain uses TRBV7-9 with TRBJ1-5; 8 bases match TRBD1. Germline V gene lookup returns CDR1 SEHNR and CDR2 FQNEAQ (reference sequence). V trimming: 1 base; J trimming: 5 bases; junction bases outside the gene matches: 4. This CDR3 region has 15 residues.

The chain combines TRBV27 with TRBJ1-1, with 8 bases identical to TRBD1. The CDR3 has 13 amino acids. Germline V gene lookup returns CDR1 MNHEY and CDR2 SMNVEV (reference sequence). The trim removed 5 bases at V and 4 bases at J, leaving 3 bases unmatched. This CDR3 is CASSGQGITEAFF. CDR3 coding DNA: TGTGCCAGCAGTGGACAGGGAATCACTGAAGCTTTCTTT.

The chain has TRBV27 and TRBJ2-1; 7 nucleotides match TRBD2. The germline gives CDR1 MNHEY, CDR2 SMNVEV (reference sequence). This CDR3 region has 13 residues. The trim removed 6 bases at V and 7 bases at J, leaving 6 bases unmatched. The CDR3 DNA sequence: TGTGCCAGCAGCCCAAGGGAGGGGAATGAGCAGTTCTTC. It codes for CASSPREGNEQFF.

This rearrangement joins TRBV6-2 or TRBV6-3 to TRBJ2-1; 7 nucleotides line up with TRBD1. Losses at the gene ends were 2 bases for V and 6 bases for J; bases not matched to a gene: 7. The CDR3 is made up of 15 amino acids. Germline values: CDR1 MNHEY, CDR2 SVGEGT. CDR3 in DNA: TGTGCCAGCAGTTACCCCCCGACAGGGAGCAATGAGCAGTTCTTC. It specifies CASSYPPTGSNEQFF.

This rearrangement joins TRBV6-1 to TRBJ1-2, with a tentative D call TRBD1 (6 bases). Trimming pared 5 bases from V and 2 bases from J, leaving 12 bases between. The CDR3 consists of 14 residues. Germline assignment: CDR1 MNHNS and CDR2 SASEGT. The CDR3 loop is CASSYWDTNYGYTF. The CDR3 DNA is TGTGCCAGCAGTTATTGGGACACCAACTATGGCTACACCTTC.

This clone has only a few counts. The chain uses TRBV7-2 and TRBJ1-2; D is unclear. The ends were cut back, 1 base at V and 7 bases at J, with 7 bases in the middle. CDR3 length: 12 residues. The germline gives CDR1 SGHTA, CDR2 FQGNSA. The DNA of the CDR3 is TGTGCCAGCAGCTTAGGGGTAGCTGGCTACACCTTC. It codes for CASSLGVAGYTF.

The V gene is TRBV19, the J gene TRBJ1-5; D gene ambiguous. V was shortened by 5 bases and J by 6 bases, with 17 bases between the two germline ends. The V gene's germline CDR1 is LNHDA and CDR2 SQIVND (reference sequence). This CDR3 has 15 amino acids. CDR3 amino acids: CASSRSLGMAQPQHF. The CDR3 coding sequence is TGTGCCAGTAGTCGGTCTCTCGGGATGGCTCAGCCCCAGCATTTT.

The chain combines TRBV11-1 with TRBJ1-6; the D gene is possibly TRBD1 (5 bases). Germline lookup yields CDR1 SGHAT and CDR2 FQDESV (reference sequence). V dropped 1 base and J dropped 10 bases, with 11 bases sitting between them. This CDR3 is 14 amino acids long. CDR3 region: CASSLGQGESPLHF. CDR3 DNA: TGTGCCAGCAGCTTAGGGCAGGGTGAATCACCCCTCCACTTT.

This clone was counted once. The junction differs from germline at one of its ends, possibly a read error. The chain combines TRBV3-1 (or the pseudogene TRBV3-2) with TRBJ1-2; D may be TRBD1 (5 bases). The CDR3 is 13 amino acids. Germline CDR1 LGHDT, CDR2 YNNKEL (reference sequence). In nucleotides, the CDR3 is TGTGCCAGCAGCCAAGAGCCAAGGGGTCCAGCCGTCTTC. It is translated as CASSQEPRGPAVF.

The chain links TRBV7-2 to TRBJ2-1, with no clear D. V was trimmed by 1 base and J by 4 bases, leaving 8 bases between them. Germline V CDR1 and CDR2: SGHTA, FQGNSA. The CDR3 sequence is 14 residues long. For the CDR3, the DNA is TGTGCCAGCAGCTTAGAAACTGCGTACAATGAGCAGTTCTTC. This gives the protein CASSLETAYNEQFF.

The V gene is TRBV9, the J gene TRBJ1-1, with TRBD1 matching 7 bases. Losses at the gene ends were 2 bases for V and 8 bases for J; bases not matched to a gene: 12. There are 15 residues in the CDR3. Germline V gene data show CDR1 as SGDLS and CDR2 as YYNGEE. CDR3 amino acids: CASSVQGEPGAEAFF. In DNA form, the CDR3 reads TGTGCCAGCAGCGTGCAGGGGGAGCCCGGAGCAGAAGCTTTCTTT.

The J gene is TRBJ2-1, the V gene TRBV7-8; D is perhaps TRBD2 (6 bases). Between the trimmed V and J ends, which lost 10 bases and 9 bases, there was a span of 16 bases. The CDR3 has 12 residues. The V gene's germline CDR1 is SGHVS and CDR2 FQNEAQ. The CDR3 DNA sequence: TGTGCCACCTCCTCCGATAGCGGTGAGCAGTTCTTC. It codes for CATSSDSGEQFF.

V usage is TRBV27 and J usage is TRBJ2-7; possibly TRBD1 for D (5 bases). The CDR3 contains 15 residues. With 4 bases removed from V and 1 base from J, the gap between germline ends came to 14 bases. Germline V gene lookup returns CDR1 MNHEY and CDR2 SMNVEV (reference sequence). CDR3 sequence (DNA): TGTGCCAGCAGTTCCGCCTCAGGGTTATCCTACGAGCAGTACTTC. It yields the protein CASSSASGLSYEQYF.

The genes are TRBV6-5 and TRBJ2-7; D is perhaps TRBD1 (5 bases). Between the trimmed V and J ends, which lost 6 bases and 6 bases, there was a span of 12 bases. In germline, CDR1 is MNHEY, CDR2 SVGAGI. CDR3 length equals 12 residues. CDR3 coding DNA: TGTGCCAGCAGAAGCACCACAGGCGAGCAGTACTTC. Translation gives CASRSTTGEQYF.

This clone was seen a few times. The chain joins TRBV5-1 to TRBJ1-5; D is possibly TRBD1 (5 bases). Deletions cut 0 bases from V and 0 bases from J, with 10 bases between. The CDR3 runs to 16 residues. Germline-derived CDR1 and CDR2 are SGHRS and YFSETQ. The CDR3 DNA reads TGCGCCAGCAGCTTGGGTCCCGGGGGTAGCAATCAGCCCCAGCATTTT. Amino acid sequence: CASSLGPGGSNQPQHF.

The chain employs TRBV29-1 and TRBJ2-7, with a possible D match to TRBD2 (5 bases). V lost 1 base and J lost 1, with 8 bases in between. Germline V gives CDR1 SQVTM, CDR2 ANQGSEA. The CDR3 loop spans 13 amino acids. CDR3 in amino acids: CSVEVRTSYEQYF. CDR3 DNA: TGCAGCGTTGAAGTGCGGACTTCCTACGAGCAGTACTTC.

This clone was seen a few times. The rearrangement uses TRBV7-8 and TRBJ1-4; D gene ambiguous. Trimming left V 5 bases short and J 5 bases short, with 9 bases between. CDR3 size: 13 residues. CDR1 SGHVS and CDR2 FQNEAQ come from the germline V gene. The CDR3 here is CASSDGLNEKLFF. For the CDR3, the DNA is TGTGCCAGCAGCGACGGACTCAATGAAAAACTGTTTTTT.

The V gene is TRBV4-2, the J gene TRBJ1-5; D not resolved. This CDR3 has 12 residues. V was pared by 3 bases and J by 3 bases, with 3 bases between. Germline V gene lookup returns CDR1 LGHNA and CDR2 YNFKEQ. The CDR3 DNA sequence: TGTGCCAGCAGCCACCTCAATCAGCCCCAGCATTTT. It translates to CASSHLNQPQHF.

This chain connects TRBV28 to TRBJ1-2; D is undetermined. The CDR3 has 14 amino acids. V lost 3 bases and J lost 8, with 16 bases in between. Per the germline V gene, CDR1 is MDHEN and CDR2 is SYDVKM. CDR3 sequence reads: CASSLSPGSQGYTF. The CDR3 DNA follows: TGTGCCAGCAGTTTGTCCCCCGGGTCTCAGGGCTACACCTTC.

This clone was recorded once. The chain uses TRBV6-2 or TRBV6-3 and TRBJ1-1; D perhaps matches TRBD1 (6 bases). Trimming stripped 4 bases from V and 8 bases from J, with 17 bases between. CDR1 is MNHEY, CDR2 SVGEGT, per germline. The CDR3 has 14 amino acids. The CDR3 DNA sequence: TGTGCCAGCAGTTCCTTACAGGGAATGAGGGAAGCTTTCTTT. Translated, it gives CASSSLQGMREAFF.

V is TRBV18 and J is TRBJ1-6, with D possibly TRBD1 on 5 matching bases. CDR1 KGHSH and CDR2 LQKENI come from the germline V gene. V lost 10 bases and J lost 9, with 16 bases in between. The CDR3 sequence is 13 residues long. CDR3 protein: CATQGDRASPLHF. As DNA, the CDR3 is TGTGCCACCCAGGGCGACAGAGCTTCACCCCTCCACTTT.

The CDR3: CASSLFASFSYNEQFF. As DNA, the CDR3 is TGTGCCAGCAGTTTATTCGCTAGCTTCTCCTACAATGAGCAGTTCTTC. The gene calls are TRBV28 and TRBJ2-1, with D perhaps TRBD2 (5 bases). The CDR3 contains 16 residues. V lost 1 base and J 0 bases, leaving 10 bases between the germline ends. Germline lookup yields CDR1 MDHEN and CDR2 SYDVKM.

V and J are TRBV5-1 and TRBJ2-2; D is possibly TRBD1 (5 bases). This CDR3 is built from 16 residues. V was cut by 0 bases and J by 0 bases, with 9 bases left in between. CDR1 and CDR2 (germline): SGHRS, YFSETQ. The chain's CDR3 is CASSLGYRSNTGELFF. CDR3 nucleotides: TGCGCCAGCAGCTTGGGGTACAGGTCGAACACCGGGGAGCTGTTTTTT.